Shown below are 12 T cell receptor beta chains from a single sample sequenced in a study of cytomegalovirus exposure and HLA in healthy donors. The PCR was carried out with 60 Vbeta primers and 13 Jbeta primers. The protocol was immunoSEQ multiplex PCR, while the TCRdb copy is restricted to in-frame clones and leaves out a portion. The sample totals about 96,000 clones. The sequenced sample consisted of PBMCs. The receptors stem from a woman aged 25-40 years in good health and CMV-seronegative.

The CDR3 region is CASSYPRGDYNEQFF. The CDR3 DNA reads as TGTGCCAGCAGTTACCCCCGCGGGGACTACAATGAGCAGTTCTTC. V is TRBV6-6 and J is TRBJ2-1, with D possibly being TRBD2 (6 bases). Germline values: CDR1 MNHNY, CDR2 SVGAGI (reference sequence). The CDR3 consists of 15 residues. Trimming left V 2 bases short and J 3 bases short, with 11 bases between.

This sequence joins TRBV6-6 and TRBJ2-2; D perhaps matches TRBD1 (6 bases). The CDR3 sequence is 16 residues long. Germline assignment: CDR1 MNHNY and CDR2 SVGAGI (reference sequence). With 2 bases removed from V and 2 bases from J, the gap between germline ends came to 12 bases. The DNA of the CDR3 is TGTGCCAGCAGTTACCTCGAGACAGGAAACACCGGGGAGCTGTTTTTT. It is translated as CASSYLETGNTGELFF.

The chain uses TRBV7-2 and TRBJ2-2; the match to TRBD1 covers 8 bases. Looked up from germline, CDR1 is SGHTA and CDR2 is FQGNSA. This CDR3 is 16 amino acids long. V lost 1 base, J lost 3 bases, and 4 bases stayed unmatched. The CDR3 DNA reads TGTGCCAGCAGCTTAGGGCTGACAGGGGACACCGGGGAGCTGTTTTTT. This sequence encodes CASSLGLTGDTGELFF.

The chain joins TRBV5-1 to TRBJ1-2, with 9 bases aligning to TRBD1. Germline lookup yields CDR1 SGHRS and CDR2 YFSETQ. The CDR3 contains 15 residues. The ends lost 4 bases at V and 5 bases at J; junction bases unmatched: 9. CDR3 in DNA: TGCGCCAGCAGCCATACAACCGGGACAGGGTATGGCTACACCTTC. Protein: CASSHTTGTGYGYTF.

This chain links TRBV7-2 with TRBJ2-3, with TRBD1 as a possible D gene (6 bases). This CDR3 has 16 amino acids. Germline loops: CDR1 SGHTA, CDR2 FQGNSA. The ends were cut back, 0 bases at V and 0 bases at J, with 10 bases in the middle. CDR3 in DNA: TGTGCCAGCAGCTTAGCGGGGGCGGCTAGCACAGATACGCAGTATTTT. This codes for CASSLAGAASTDTQYF.

The chain joins TRBV29-1 to TRBJ1-1; weak D call: TRBD1 (5 bases). CDR1 is SQVTM and CDR2 is ANQGSEA in the germline V gene. The CDR3 totals 12 residues. V was pared by 7 bases and J by 0 bases, with 9 bases between. CDR3 in DNA: TGCAGCGCCCGGGGGATGAACACTGAAGCTTTCTTT. It translates to CSARGMNTEAFF.

The V and J genes are TRBV11-2 and TRBJ2-1, with TRBD1 matching over 7 bases. The CDR3 runs 12 residues. CDR1 and CDR2 (germline): SGHAT, FQNNGV. V was clipped by 4 bases and J by 9 bases; unmatched bases: 3. The chain's CDR3 is CASSSTGREQFF. DNA of the CDR3: TGTGCCAGCAGCTCGACAGGGCGTGAGCAGTTCTTC.

J is TRBJ1-1 and V is TRBV19; a possible D gene is TRBD1 (5 bases). V lost 3 bases, J lost 1 base, and 12 bases lay in between. Germline V gene lookup returns CDR1 LNHDA and CDR2 SQIVND (reference sequence). CDR3 length: 15 amino acids. The CDR3 region is CASSIPSRGNTEAFF. The CDR3 nucleotides are TGTGCCAGTAGTATTCCCTCAAGGGGGAACACTGAAGCTTTCTTT.

This chain uses TRBV5-4 with TRBJ2-5; 7 bases line up with TRBD2. Unmatched junction bases numbered 9, after V lost 0 bases and J lost 4 bases. This CDR3 has 16 residues. Germline V lookup: CDR1 SGHNT, CDR2 YYREEE (reference sequence). The CDR3 here is CASSLGAGVVRETQYF. The CDR3 region has the DNA TGTGCCAGCAGCTTGGGGGCGGGAGTGGTGAGAGAGACCCAGTACTTC. Full variable domain (missing parts from reference TRBV5-4 and TRBJ2-5): ETGVTQSPTHLIKTRGQQVTLRCSSQSGHNTVSWYQQALGQGPQFIFQYYREEENGRGNFPPRFSGLQFPNYSSELNVNALELDDSALYLCASSLGAGVVRETQYFGPGTRLLVL.

The chain uses TRBV5-6 and TRBJ2-2, with TRBD2 matching 12 bases. V lost 0 bases to trimming and J lost 6 bases; unmatched junction nucleotides: 3. This CDR3 has 16 amino acids. The germline V gene has CDR1 SGHDT and CDR2 YYEEEE. For the CDR3, the DNA is TGTGCCAGCAGCTTGGGACTAGCGGGGGTATCCGGGGAGCTGTTTTTT. Its protein is CASSLGLAGVSGELFF. The full variable domain, rest sourced from reference TRBV5-6 and TRBJ2-2, is DAGVTQSPTHLIKTRGQQVTLRCSPKSGHDTVSWYQQALGQGPQFIFQYYEEEERQRGNFPDRFSGHQFPNYSSELNVNALLLGDSALYLCASSLGLAGVSGELFFGEGSRLTVL.

The CDR3 DNA follows: TGTGCCAGCAGCGGGGAGACTAGCGGGAGCCCCAATACGCAGTATTTT. Residues: CASSGETSGSPNTQYF. This chain links TRBV5-6 with TRBJ2-3; 12 bases are shared with TRBD2. From germline, CDR1 is SGHDT and CDR2 YYEEEE. The CDR3 is made up of 16 amino acids. The junction had 10 bases not matched to a gene; V was cut back by 4 bases and J by 7 bases. Full variable domain (outside the CDR3, taken from reference TRBV5-6 and TRBJ2-3): DAGVTQSPTHLIKTRGQQVTLRCSPKSGHDTVSWYQQALGQGPQFIFQYYEEEERQRGNFPDRFSGHQFPNYSSELNVNALLLGDSALYLCASSGETSGSPNTQYFGPGTRLTVL.

Turning to this clone: An end of the junction differs from the germline gene, which may be a read error. The identical CDR3 is also encoded by other nucleotide sequences in the sample. The rearrangement joins TRBV28 to TRBJ1-6, with 7 bases identical to TRBD1. There are 15 residues in the CDR3. Germline values: CDR1 MDHEN, CDR2 SYDVKM. CDR3 protein: CASTRQGVSNSPLHF. The CDR3 DNA sequence: TGTGCCAGCACCCGACAGGGAGTAAGTAATTCACCCCTCCACTTC.